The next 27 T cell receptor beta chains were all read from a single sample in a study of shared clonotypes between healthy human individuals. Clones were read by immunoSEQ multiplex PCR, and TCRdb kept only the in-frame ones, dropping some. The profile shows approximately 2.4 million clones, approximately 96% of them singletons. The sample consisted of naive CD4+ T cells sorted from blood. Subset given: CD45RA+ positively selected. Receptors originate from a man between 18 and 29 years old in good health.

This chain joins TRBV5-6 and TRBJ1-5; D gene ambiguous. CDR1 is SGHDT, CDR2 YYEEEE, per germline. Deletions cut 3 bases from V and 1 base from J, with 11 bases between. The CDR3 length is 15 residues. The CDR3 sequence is CASSWGVGSNQPQHF. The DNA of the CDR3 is TGTGCCAGCAGCTGGGGTGTCGGCAGCAATCAGCCCCAGCATTTT.

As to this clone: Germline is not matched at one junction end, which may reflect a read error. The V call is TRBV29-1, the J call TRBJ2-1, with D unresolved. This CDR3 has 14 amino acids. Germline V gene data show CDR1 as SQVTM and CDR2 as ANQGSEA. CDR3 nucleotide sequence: TGCAGCGTGGAAGCGTTTTCCTCCTACAATGAGCAGTTCTTC. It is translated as CSVEAFSSYNEQFF.

CDR3 residues: CASSPQRGSYEQYF. The CDR3 nucleotides are TGTGCCAGCAGCCCCCAAAGGGGTTCCTACGAGCAGTACTTC. The chain is built from TRBV28 and TRBJ2-7; a weak D match, TRBD1 (5 bases). Trimming removed 6 bases from V and 1 base from J, with 13 bases in between. The CDR3 consists of 14 residues. Germline V gene sequence: CDR1 MDHEN, CDR2 SYDVKM.

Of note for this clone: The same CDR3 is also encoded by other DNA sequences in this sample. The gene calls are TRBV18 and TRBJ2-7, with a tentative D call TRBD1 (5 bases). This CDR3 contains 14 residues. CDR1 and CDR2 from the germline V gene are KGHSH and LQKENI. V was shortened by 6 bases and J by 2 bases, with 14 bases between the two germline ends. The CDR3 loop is CASSPTPGTYEQYF. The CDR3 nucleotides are TGTGCCAGCTCCCCCACCCCAGGGACCTACGAGCAGTACTTC. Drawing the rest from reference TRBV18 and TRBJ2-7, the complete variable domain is NAGVMQNPRHLVRRRGQEARLRCSPMKGHSHVYWYRQLPEEGLKFMVYLQKENIIDESGMPKERFSAEFPKEGPSILRIQQVVRGDSAAYFCASSPTPGTYEQYFGPGTRLTVT.

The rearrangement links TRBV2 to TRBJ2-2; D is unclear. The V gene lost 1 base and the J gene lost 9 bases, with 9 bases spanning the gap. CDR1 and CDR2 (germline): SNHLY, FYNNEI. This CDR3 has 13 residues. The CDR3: CASSEVVSRELFF. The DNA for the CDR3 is TGTGCCAGCAGTGAAGTCGTGAGCCGGGAGCTGTTTTTT.

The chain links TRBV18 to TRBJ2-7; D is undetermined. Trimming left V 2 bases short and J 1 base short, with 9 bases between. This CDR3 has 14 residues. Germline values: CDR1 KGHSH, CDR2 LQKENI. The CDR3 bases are TGTGCCAGCTCACCAAGGAGTCAGTCCTACGAGCAGTACTTC. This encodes CASSPRSQSYEQYF.

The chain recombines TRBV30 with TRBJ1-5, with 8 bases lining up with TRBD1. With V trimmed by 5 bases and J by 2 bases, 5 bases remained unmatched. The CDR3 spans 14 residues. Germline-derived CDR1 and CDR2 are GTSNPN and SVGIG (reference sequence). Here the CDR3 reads CAWGQGLGNQPQHF. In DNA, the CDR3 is TGTGCCTGGGGACAGGGACTTGGCAATCAGCCCCAGCATTTT.

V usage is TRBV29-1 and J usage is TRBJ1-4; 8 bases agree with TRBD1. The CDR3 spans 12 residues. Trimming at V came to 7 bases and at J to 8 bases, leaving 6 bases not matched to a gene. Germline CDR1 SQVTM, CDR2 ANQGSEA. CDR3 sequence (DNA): TGCAGCGGCGGGACAGGAGGGGAAAAACTGTTTTTT. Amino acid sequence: CSGGTGGEKLFF.

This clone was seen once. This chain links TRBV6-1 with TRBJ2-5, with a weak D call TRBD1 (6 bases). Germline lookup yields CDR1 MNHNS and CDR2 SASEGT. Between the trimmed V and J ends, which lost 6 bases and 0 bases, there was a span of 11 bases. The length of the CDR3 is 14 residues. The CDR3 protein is CASRPGQNQETQYF. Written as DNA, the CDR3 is TGTGCCAGCAGACCGGGACAAAACCAAGAGACCCAGTACTTC.

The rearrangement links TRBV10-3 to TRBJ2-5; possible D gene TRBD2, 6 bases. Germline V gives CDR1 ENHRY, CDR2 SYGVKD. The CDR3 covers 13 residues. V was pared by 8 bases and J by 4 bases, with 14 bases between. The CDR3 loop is CAIGVGGRETQYF. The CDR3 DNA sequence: TGTGCCATCGGCGTGGGGGGTCGAGAGACCCAGTACTTC.

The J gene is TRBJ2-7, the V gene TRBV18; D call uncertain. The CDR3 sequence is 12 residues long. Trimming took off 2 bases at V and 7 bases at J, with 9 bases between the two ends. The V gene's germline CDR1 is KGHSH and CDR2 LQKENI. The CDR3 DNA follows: TGTGCCAGCTCACCAGACACGAGGGAGCAGTACTTC. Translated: CASSPDTREQYF. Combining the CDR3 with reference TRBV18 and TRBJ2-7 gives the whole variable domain NAGVMQNPRHLVRRRGQEARLRCSPMKGHSHVYWYRQLPEEGLKFMVYLQKENIIDESGMPKERFSAEFPKEGPSILRIQQVVRGDSAAYFCASSPDTREQYFGPGTRLTVT.

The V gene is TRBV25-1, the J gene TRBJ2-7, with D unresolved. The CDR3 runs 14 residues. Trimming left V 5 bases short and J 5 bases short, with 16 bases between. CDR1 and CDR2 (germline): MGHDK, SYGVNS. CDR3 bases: TGTGCCAGCAGTTCGTCACCTTTAATGCACGAGCAGTACTTC. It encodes CASSSSPLMHEQYF.

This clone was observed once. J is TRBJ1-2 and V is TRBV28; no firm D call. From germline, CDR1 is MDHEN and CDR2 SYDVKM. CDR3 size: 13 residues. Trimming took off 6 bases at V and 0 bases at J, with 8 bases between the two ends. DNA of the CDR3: TGTGCCAGCAGGAGGGAAGCTAACTATGGCTACACCTTC. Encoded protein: CASRREANYGYTF.

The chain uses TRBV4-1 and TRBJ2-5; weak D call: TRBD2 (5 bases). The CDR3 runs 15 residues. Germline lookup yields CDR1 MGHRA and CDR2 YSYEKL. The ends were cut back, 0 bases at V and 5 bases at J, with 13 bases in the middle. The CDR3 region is CASSQDRTLTETQYF. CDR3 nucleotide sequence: TGCGCCAGCAGCCAAGATAGGACTCTAACGGAGACCCAGTACTTC.

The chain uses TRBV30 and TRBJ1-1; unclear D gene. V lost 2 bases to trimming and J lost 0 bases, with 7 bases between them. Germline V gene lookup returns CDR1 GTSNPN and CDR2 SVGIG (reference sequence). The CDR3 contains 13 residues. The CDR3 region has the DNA TGTGCCTGGAGTTTGAAGTTGAACACTGAAGCTTTCTTT. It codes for CAWSLKLNTEAFF.

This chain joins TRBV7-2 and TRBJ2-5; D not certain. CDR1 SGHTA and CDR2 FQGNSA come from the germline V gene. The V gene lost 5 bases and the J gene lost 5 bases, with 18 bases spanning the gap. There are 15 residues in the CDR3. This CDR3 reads CASSPRAAVRETQYF. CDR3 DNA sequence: TGTGCCAGCAGCCCCCGGGCGGCTGTCAGGGAGACCCAGTACTTC.

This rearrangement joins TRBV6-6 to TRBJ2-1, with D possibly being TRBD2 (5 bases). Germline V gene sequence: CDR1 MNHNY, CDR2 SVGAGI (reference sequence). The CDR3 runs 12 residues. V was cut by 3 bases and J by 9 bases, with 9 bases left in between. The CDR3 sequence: CASSYTGSEQFF. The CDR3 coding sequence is TGTGCCAGCAGTTATACGGGGAGTGAGCAGTTCTTC.

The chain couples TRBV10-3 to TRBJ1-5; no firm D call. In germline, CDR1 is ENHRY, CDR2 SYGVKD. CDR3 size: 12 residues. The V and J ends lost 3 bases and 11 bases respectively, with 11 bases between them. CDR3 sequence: CAISETRQAQHF. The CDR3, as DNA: TGTGCCATCAGTGAAACACGGCAGGCCCAGCATTTT.

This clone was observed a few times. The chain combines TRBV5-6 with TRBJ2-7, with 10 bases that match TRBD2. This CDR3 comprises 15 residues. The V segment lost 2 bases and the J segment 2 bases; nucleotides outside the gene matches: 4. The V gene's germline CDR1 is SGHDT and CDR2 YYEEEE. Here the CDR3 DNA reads TGTGCCAGCAGCTTTTTAGGGACTAGCGCCTACGAGCAGTACTTC. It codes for CASSFLGTSAYEQYF.

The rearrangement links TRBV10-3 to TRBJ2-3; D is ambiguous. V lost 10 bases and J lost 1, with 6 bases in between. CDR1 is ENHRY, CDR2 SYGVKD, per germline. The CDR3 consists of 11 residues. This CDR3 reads CATEGTDTQYF. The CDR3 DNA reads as TGTGCCACCGAAGGCACAGATACGCAGTATTTT.

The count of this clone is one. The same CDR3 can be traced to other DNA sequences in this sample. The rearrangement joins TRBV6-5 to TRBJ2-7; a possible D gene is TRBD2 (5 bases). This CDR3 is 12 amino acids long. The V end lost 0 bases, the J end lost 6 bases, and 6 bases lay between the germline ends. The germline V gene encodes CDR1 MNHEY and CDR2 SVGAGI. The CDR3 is CASSYSEGEQYF. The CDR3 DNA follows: TGTGCCAGCAGTTACTCTGAGGGCGAGCAGTACTTC.

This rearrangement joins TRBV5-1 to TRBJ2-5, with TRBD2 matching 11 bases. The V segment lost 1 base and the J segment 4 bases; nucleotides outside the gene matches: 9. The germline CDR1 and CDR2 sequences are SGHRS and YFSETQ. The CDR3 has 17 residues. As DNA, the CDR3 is TGCGCCAGCAGCTTGTCACTAGCGGGGGCCAAGATAGAGACCCAGTACTTC. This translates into CASSLSLAGAKIETQYF.

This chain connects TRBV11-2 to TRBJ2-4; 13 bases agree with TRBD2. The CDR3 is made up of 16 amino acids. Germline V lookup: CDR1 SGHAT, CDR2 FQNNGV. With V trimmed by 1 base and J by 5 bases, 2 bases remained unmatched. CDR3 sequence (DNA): TGTGCCAGCAGCTTAGGGACTAGCGGGGGACAAAACATTCAGTACTTC. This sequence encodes CASSLGTSGGQNIQYF.

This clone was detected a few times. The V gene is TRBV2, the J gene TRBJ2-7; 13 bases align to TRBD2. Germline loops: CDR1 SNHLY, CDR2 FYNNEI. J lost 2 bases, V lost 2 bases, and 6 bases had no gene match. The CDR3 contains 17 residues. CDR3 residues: CASSELGLAGATYEQYF. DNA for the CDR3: TGTGCCAGCAGTGAACTAGGACTAGCGGGAGCAACCTACGAGCAGTACTTC.

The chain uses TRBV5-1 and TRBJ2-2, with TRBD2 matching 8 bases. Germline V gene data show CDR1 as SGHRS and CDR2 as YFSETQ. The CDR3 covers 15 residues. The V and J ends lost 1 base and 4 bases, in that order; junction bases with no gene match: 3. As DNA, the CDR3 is TGCGCCAGCAGCTTGACCGCGGGAGGCACCGGGGAGCTGTTTTTT. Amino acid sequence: CASSLTAGGTGELFF.

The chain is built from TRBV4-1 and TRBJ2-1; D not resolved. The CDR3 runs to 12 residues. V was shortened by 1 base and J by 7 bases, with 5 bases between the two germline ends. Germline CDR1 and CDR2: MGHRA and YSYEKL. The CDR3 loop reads CASSQVENEQFF. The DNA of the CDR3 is TGCGCCAGCAGCCAAGTGGAGAATGAGCAGTTCTTC.

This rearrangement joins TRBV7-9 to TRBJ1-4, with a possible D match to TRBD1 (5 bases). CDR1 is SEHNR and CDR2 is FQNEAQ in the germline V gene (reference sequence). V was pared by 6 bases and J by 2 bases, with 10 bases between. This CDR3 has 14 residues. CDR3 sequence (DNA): TGTGCCAGCAGACGGGGGTCTACTAATGAAAAACTGTTTTTT. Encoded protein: CASRRGSTNEKLFF. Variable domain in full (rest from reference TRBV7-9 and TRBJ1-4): DTGVSQNPRHKITKRGQNVTFRCDPISEHNRLYWYRQTLGQGPEFLTYFQNEAQLEKSRLLSDRFSAERPKGSFSTLEIQRTEQGDSAMYLCASRRGSTNEKLFFGSGTQLSVL.